This TCR beta chain was profiled in a study of shared clonotypes between healthy human individuals (TCRdb year 2020). As for the study more broadly: A few men and a couple of women, aged 18 to 49 years, made up the cohort. The study deeply sequenced blood TCR repertoires of five healthy adults to estimate repertoire size and the extent of clonotype sharing between individuals. For each donor, CD4 naive and CD4 memory were each given three plates, CD8 naive was given two plates, and CD8 memory was given one plate. To increase sequencing depth and limit assay-specific biases, TCR repertoire library preparation and sequencing were carried out by different laboratories using diverse techniques. Per donor, leukapheresis produced somewhere between about 0.94 and 10 billion PBMCs.

Donors were healthy HIV-negative adults with no recently reported acute infections or vaccinations. Only Caucasian adults living in Nashville, Tennessee, USA were represented among the donors. CD4+ T cells were enriched by magnetic negative selection; naive cells were then positively selected on CD45RA, and the negative fraction formed the memory subset. Blood was collected by leukapheresis, and PBMCs were isolated by Ficoll-Histopaque density gradient centrifugation and then cryopreserved in liquid nitrogen vapor phase. Purity and quantity of every magnetically sorted T cell population were checked by analytical flow cytometry. Genomic DNA was isolated from each sorted fraction and quantified by UV absorbance on a Nanodrop 2000c. As concerns this clone: The antigen it recognizes is unknown. No base quality information exists; no much larger clone differs at one position.

Using the deep immunoSEQ assay, TCR CDR3 regions were amplified from genomic DNA by multiplex PCR. Extracted genomic DNA from each cell subset was distributed evenly across all wells of several immunoSEQ 96-well plates, and each plate was treated as a replicate. For sorted subsets, approximately 210 ng genomic DNA, equal to 25,000 to 35,000 T cell genomes, was loaded into each replicate PCR. Purified libraries were quantified with a Qubit 3.0 fluorometer, sized on a Bioanalyzer 2100, and re-quantified with the KAPA Library Quantification kit. Every immunoSEQ 96-well plate was sequenced on a separate single-read 150-cycle Illumina NextSeq 550 flow cell. For the original study's pipeline: Because only junctional sequences without quality scores were contained in the immunoSEQ output, filtering matching that applied to full-length reads could not be performed. Sequences were annotated with PyIR, a Python wrapper for IgBLAST v1.9, using IMGT germline references to assign V/J genes and CDR3. Any read was removed if the V/J assignment was weak (E-value above 1e-6), the CDR3 was missing, or the read contained stop codons, out-of-frame junctions, or ambiguous translated residues. V3J clonotypes were defined by identical inferred V gene, J gene, and CDR3 amino acid sequence. To compute the percentage overlap between repertoires, the number of shared unique clonotypes was divided by the size of the smaller repertoire. Repertoire richness was assessed with RTK rarefaction, the Chao1 estimator, and Recon v2.1 estimates of unobserved clonotypes. Generation probabilities for all TCRbeta clonotypes obtained by the gDNA method from four donors were computed using OLGA. TCRdb retrieved this table from immuneACCESS and kept in-frame rearrangements only. Not all clones are present; in checked studies, unresolved V genes account for under half, and no reason is known for the remainder. D and trimming were read from the DNA, whereas the V and J calls and clone size are those reported in that table. The sample table holds around 980,000 clones, of which approximately 80% were seen once. The ten largest clones capture under 0.8% of the sample.

Its CDR3 holds 16 amino acids, cysteine through phenylalanine. The only DNA kept is the CDR3, 48 bases in frame from the first base. Based on the germline V gene, the CDR1 and CDR2 sequences are SGHRS and YFSETQ. Trimmed from V: 2 bases; trimmed from J: 2 bases; junction bases lacking a gene match: 8. Points the paper makes about the study in general: Naive subsets generally had larger estimated clonotype richness than memory subsets. Clonotypes shared by all four sorted-subset donors showed higher generation probabilities than non-shared clonotypes. The small number of donors limited the genetic and exposure-history diversity represented. Sampling was restricted to blood, and TCR repertoires in tissue are likely to differ from TCR repertoires in blood. Based on pairwise subsampling, the degree of clonotype sharing among donors was expected to be affected by sequencing depth. When several donors were compared, the shared fraction of clonotypes was around 5% for naive CD4, roughly 3.3% for naive CD8, 2.3% for memory CD4, and approximately 0.4% for memory CD8. Rarefaction of sorted-subset datasets indicated incomplete sequencing despite the large sequencing depth.

The sequence joins TRBV5-1 to TRBJ2-5, with 8 central nucleotides matching TRBD2. The sequence was collected from a man aged 18 to 29 in good health. Some clones in this sample may be carry-over from other donors' samples. Source material: memory CD4+ T cells from PBMCs. This sample's cell subset or site label indicates: CD45RA-negative fraction. The CDR3 region reads CASSFIAGTPQETQYF. The DNA reads TGCGCCAGCAGCTTTATAGCGGGGACACCTCAAGAGACCCAGTACTTC.